Below, one TCR beta chain is given with its context. This specimen belongs to a study of blood T cell repertoires in COVID-19. Across the whole study: From the United States, Italy and Spain came samples of acute and convalescent COVID-19. PBMCs, B-cell-depleted T cells, or T cells provided the cDNA or gDNA that made up the material.

Per the study methods: Amplification of reference gene primers was used by the study to estimate nucleated cell counts. This table comes from immunoSEQ multiplex PCR, and its TCRdb copy is limited to in-frame clones, with some not included. V, J and clone size were drawn from that table, and D and trimming were deduced from the DNA. The table lists around 100,000 clones, 75% to 90% of them singletons. The germline gives CDR1 LNHDA, CDR2 SQIVND (reference sequence). The junction had 6 bases not matched to a gene; V was cut back by 3 bases and J by 7 bases. The CDR3 has 15 residues. Input material: peripheral blood. The sequence was obtained from an elderly woman with acute or convalescent COVID-19. This chain connects TRBV19 to TRBJ2-1; 10 positions agree with TRBD2. The CDR3: CASSMSAGGENEQFF. CDR3 nucleotides: TGTGCCAGTAGTATGTCAGCGGGGGGGGAAAATGAGCAGTTCTTC. Full variable domain (outside the CDR3, taken from reference TRBV19 and TRBJ2-1): DGGITQSPKYLFRKEGQNVTLSCEQNLNHDAMYWYRQDPGQGLRLIYYSQIVNDFQKGDIAEGYSVSREKKESFPLTVTSAQKNPTAFYLCASSMSAGGENEQFFGPGTRLTVL.